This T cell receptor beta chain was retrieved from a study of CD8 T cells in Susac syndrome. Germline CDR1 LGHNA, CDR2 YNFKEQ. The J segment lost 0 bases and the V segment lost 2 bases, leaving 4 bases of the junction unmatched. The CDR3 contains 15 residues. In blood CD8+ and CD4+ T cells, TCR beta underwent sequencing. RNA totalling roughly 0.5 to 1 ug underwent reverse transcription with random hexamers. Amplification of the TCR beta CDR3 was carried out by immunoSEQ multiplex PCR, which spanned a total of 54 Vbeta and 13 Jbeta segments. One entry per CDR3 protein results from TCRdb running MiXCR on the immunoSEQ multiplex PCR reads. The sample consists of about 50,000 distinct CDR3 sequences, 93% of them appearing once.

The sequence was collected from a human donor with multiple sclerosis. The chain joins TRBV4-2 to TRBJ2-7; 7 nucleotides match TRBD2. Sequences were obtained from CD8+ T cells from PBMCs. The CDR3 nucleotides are TGTGCCAGCAGCCAATTAGCGGGCGTCTCCTACGAGCAGTACTTC. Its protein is CASSQLAGVSYEQYF.